This TCR beta chain comes out of a study of technical replicates of blood from a few donors. V gave up 2 bases and J gave up 6 bases; unmatched junction bases: 6. From germline, CDR1 is SGHTS and CDR2 YDEGEE. CDR3 length: 15 amino acids. Profiled with immunoSEQ multiplex PCR; TCRdb holds only in-frame clones, not every one. The repertoire holds tens of thousands of clones, with 90% as singletons. The material sequenced was PBMCs. The clonotype comes from a human donor in good health. Some clones in this sample may be carry-over from other donors' samples. The genes are TRBV5-8 and TRBJ2-1, with TRBD2 matching over 9 bases. The DNA of the CDR3 is TGTGCCAGCAGCTTAGGGCTAGCGGGATTCAATGAGCAGTTCTTC. It is translated as CASSLGLAGFNEQFF.